This entry lists 29 T cell receptor beta chains sequenced from one sample in a study of cytomegalovirus exposure and HLA in healthy donors. Primers for the PCR totalled 60 Vbeta and 13 Jbeta. Clones were read by immunoSEQ multiplex PCR, and TCRdb kept only the in-frame ones, dropping some. Seen here are 70,000 to 80,000 clones, nearly 80% observed once, and the top ten hold around 9.3%. Sequencing was carried out using PBMCs. The receptor source for this set is a woman aged 40 to 49 in good health and CMV-seropositive.

In its sample, this clone was seen a few times. The gene calls are TRBV4-2 and TRBJ2-7; 7 bases are a match to TRBD2. The V segment lost 1 base and the J segment 5 bases; nucleotides outside the gene matches: 8. Germline-derived CDR1 and CDR2 are LGHNA and YNFKEQ. The CDR3 loop spans 15 amino acids. The chain's CDR3 is CASSQGPDSGNEQYF. Written as DNA, the CDR3 is TGTGCCAGCAGCCAAGGCCCCGACAGCGGGAACGAGCAGTACTTC.

This clone occurred a few times. This sequence joins TRBV6-4 and TRBJ2-2; D is unresolved. Germline V lookup: CDR1 MRHNA, CDR2 SNTAGT. This CDR3 is built from 15 residues. The germline V and J ends were trimmed by 4 bases and 4 bases, with 13 bases remaining between them. The CDR3: CASSVSSRGTGELFF. The CDR3 DNA sequence: TGTGCCAGCAGTGTGAGCTCCCGAGGCACCGGGGAGCTGTTTTTT.

The gene calls are TRBV5-1 and TRBJ1-1, with 7 bases aligning to TRBD1. The CDR3 runs 15 residues. V was clipped by 2 bases and J by 1 base; unmatched bases: 5. Germline loops: CDR1 SGHRS, CDR2 YFSETQ. CDR3 sequence (DNA): TGCGCCAGCAGCTTAGACAGGGTAAGGAACACTGAAGCTTTCTTT. Its translation is CASSLDRVRNTEAFF.

The chain combines TRBV6-5 with TRBJ1-2; 7 positions agree with TRBD1. The CDR3 is 14 amino acids. The V gene's germline CDR1 is MNHEY and CDR2 SVGAGI. The V and J ends lost 10 bases and 3 bases, in that order; junction bases with no gene match: 11. CDR3 nucleotide sequence: TGTGCCACCTCCGGGGACAGAGTCTACTATGGCTACACCTTC. The encoded protein is CATSGDRVYYGYTF.

The chain links TRBV28 to TRBJ2-5, with TRBD2 identical over 8 bases. The germline gives CDR1 MDHEN, CDR2 SYDVKM. The V gene end was trimmed by 8 bases and the J gene end by 7 bases; junction bases not matched to a gene: 12. The length of the CDR3 is 14 residues. The CDR3 sequence is CASGPGGSDRTQYF. CDR3 sequence (DNA): TGTGCCAGCGGGCCGGGGGGGTCTGATCGGACCCAGTACTTC.

This clone has a handful of counts. CDR3 in DNA: TGTGCCAGCAGCTCTCGGTTAATGAACACTGAAGCTTTCTTT. Its translation: CASSSRLMNTEAFF. The chain employs TRBV5-6 and TRBJ1-1, with D unresolved. There are 14 residues in the CDR3. CDR1 is SGHDT, CDR2 YYEEEE, per germline. V lost 3 bases to trimming and J lost 0 bases, with 9 bases between them.

The chain couples TRBV6-1 to TRBJ1-3, with TRBD1 as a possible D gene (6 bases). Deletions cut 1 base from V and 4 bases from J, with 17 bases between. CDR1 and CDR2 from the germline V gene are MNHNS and SASEGT. This CDR3 region has 17 residues. CDR3 sequence reads: CASSEVRGGAGGNTIYF. The CDR3 nucleotides read TGTGCCAGCAGTGAAGTTCGTGGGGGGGCGGGAGGAAACACCATATATTTT.

The chain uses TRBV2 and TRBJ2-5, with TRBD1 matching over 7 bases. The CDR3 sequence is 14 residues long. J was trimmed by 5 bases and V by 7 bases; bases with no gene match: 10. Germline loops: CDR1 SNHLY, CDR2 FYNNEI. CDR3 sequence reads: CASTQGLRTETQYF. The CDR3 DNA follows: TGTGCCAGCACACAGGGGCTGCGTACGGAGACCCAGTACTTC.

The CDR3 here is CASEYGRDQPQHF. CDR3 coding DNA: TGTGCCAGTGAATATGGGAGGGATCAGCCCCAGCATTTT. The V call is TRBV19, the J call TRBJ1-5; no clear D. Germline-derived CDR1 and CDR2 are LNHDA and SQIVND (reference sequence). Trimming took off 8 bases at V and 5 bases at J, with 13 bases between the two ends. The CDR3 is 13 amino acids.

This rearrangement joins TRBV29-1 to TRBJ2-5; possible D gene TRBD2, 5 bases. The J call is doubtful: the DNA matches TRBJ2-7 better. The CDR3 totals 14 residues. The germline V gene has CDR1 SQVTM and CDR2 ANQGSEA. Here the CDR3 DNA reads TGCAGCGTTGAGAGCGGCGAGAGCTCCTACGAGCAGTACTTC. This encodes CSVESGESSYEQYF.

V usage is TRBV7-6 and J usage is TRBJ1-4, with 9 nucleotides matching TRBD1. Germline CDR1 reads SGHVS; CDR2 reads FNYEAQ. The CDR3 is 15 residues long. The J segment lost 8 bases and the V segment lost 4 bases, leaving 8 bases of the junction unmatched. The CDR3 DNA is TGTGCCAGCAGCTCGACTCCGGGACAGGGCGAAAAACTGTTTTTT. Its protein product is CASSSTPGQGEKLFF. The full variable domain, with the rest looked up from reference TRBV7-6 and TRBJ1-4, is GAGVSQSPRYKVTKRGQDVALRCDPISGHVSLYWYRQALGQGPEFLTYFNYEAQQDKSGLPNDRFSAERPEGSISTLTIQRTEQRDSAMYRCASSSTPGQGEKLFFGSGTQLSVL.

This chain joins TRBV27 and TRBJ1-1; a possible D gene is TRBD1 (5 bases). This CDR3 has 17 amino acids. V lost 4 bases, J lost 0 bases, and 18 bases lay in between. Looked up from germline, CDR1 is MNHEY and CDR2 is SMNVEV (reference sequence). The CDR3 DNA follows: TGTGCCAGCAGTTCGACAGTCGGCTGGAGTATGAACACTGAAGCTTTCTTT. It is translated as CASSSTVGWSMNTEAFF.

The chain employs TRBV5-4 and TRBJ2-1, with TRBD2 matching 11 bases. The CDR3 spans 15 residues. The V and J ends lost 7 bases and 2 bases, in that order; junction bases with no gene match: 5. The germline CDR1 and CDR2 sequences are SGHNT and YYREEE (reference sequence). CDR3 amino acids: CASRPGLAAYNEQFF. For the CDR3, the DNA is TGTGCCAGCCGGCCGGGACTAGCGGCCTACAATGAGCAGTTCTTC.

The rearrangement uses TRBV4-1 and TRBJ1-6; a weak D match, TRBD1 (5 bases). V gave up 1 base and J gave up 7 bases, with 23 bases separating them. The CDR3 loop spans 19 amino acids. The germline gives CDR1 MGHRA, CDR2 YSYEKL. In DNA form, the CDR3 reads TGCGCCAGCAGCCAAGGTTCGGCAGGGCCCCGCTCTGGAAATTCACCCCTCCACTTT. Translating it yields CASSQGSAGPRSGNSPLHF.

The chain carries TRBV7-3 and TRBJ2-1, with TRBD2 matching over 11 bases. V was pared by 4 bases and J by 4 bases, with 3 bases of the junction left unmatched. This CDR3 has 15 residues. Germline V gene sequence: CDR1 SGHTA, CDR2 FQGTGA. The CDR3 sequence: CASSSLAGGYNEQFF. As DNA, the CDR3 is TGTGCCAGCAGCTCTCTAGCGGGGGGATACAATGAGCAGTTCTTC. Full variable domain (missing parts from reference TRBV7-3 and TRBJ2-1): GAGVSQTPSNKVTEKGKYVELRCDPISGHTALYWYRQSLGQGPEFLIYFQGTGAADDSGLPNDRFFAVRPEGSVSTLKIQRTERGDSAVYLCASSSLAGGYNEQFFGPGTRLTVL.

V gene TRBV20-1 combines with J gene TRBJ2-1; tentatively, D is TRBD1 (6 bases). The CDR3 contains 10 residues. The germline CDR1 and CDR2 sequences are DFQATT and SNEGSKA (reference sequence). The ends were cut back, 8 bases at V and 14 bases at J, with 16 bases in the middle. The DNA of the CDR3 is TGCAGTTCCATCCGGGACATAGAGTTCTTC. Amino acids: CSSIRDIEFF.

This clone was detected once. The chain has TRBV7-6 and TRBJ1-3; the D gene is possibly TRBD1 (5 bases). The germline V and J ends were trimmed by 5 bases and 0 bases, with 14 bases remaining between them. CDR3 length: 16 residues. Germline V gene sequence: CDR1 SGHVS, CDR2 FNYEAQ. The CDR3 sequence is CASSPQGTGSGNTIYF. The CDR3 coding sequence is TGTGCCAGCAGCCCCCAGGGTACGGGCTCTGGAAACACCATATATTTT.

This clone has more than one count but fewer than ten. J is TRBJ2-3 and V is TRBV2; D is perhaps TRBD2 (5 bases). The CDR3 has 15 amino acids. Trimming took off 5 bases at V and 0 bases at J, with 12 bases between the two ends. Germline assignment: CDR1 SNHLY and CDR2 FYNNEI. Here the CDR3 reads CASSFGEVSTDTQYF. Written as DNA, the CDR3 is TGTGCCAGCAGTTTCGGGGAAGTTAGCACAGATACGCAGTATTTT.

This chain joins TRBV5-4 and TRBJ2-3; 10 positions agree with TRBD2. V dropped 5 bases and J dropped 10; count of bases not matched to a gene: 16. The CDR3 is 16 amino acids. CDR1 and CDR2 (germline): SGHNT, YYREEE (reference sequence). CDR3: CASSSQAGGPEIPQYF. CDR3 coding DNA: TGTGCCAGCAGTTCCCAAGCGGGGGGGCCGGAGATCCCGCAGTATTTT.

The genes are TRBV9 and TRBJ2-3; 11 bases fit TRBD2. CDR3 length equals 16 residues. CDR1 and CDR2 (germline): SGDLS, YYNGEE. The V segment lost 3 bases and the J segment 3 bases; nucleotides outside the gene matches: 6. The CDR3 DNA reads TGTGCCAGCAGCGAGGAACTAGCGGGGGTGACAGATACGCAGTATTTT. Its protein is CASSEELAGVTDTQYF.

Only a few counts were recorded for this clone. A read error may produce the germline difference seen at one junction end. This chain uses TRBV2 with TRBJ2-3, with 8 bases fitting TRBD1. The CDR3 spans 11 residues. Germline V gene sequence: CDR1 SNHLY, CDR2 FYNNEI. The CDR3 is CASNDRGPGFF. CDR3 nucleotide sequence: TGTGCCAGCAATGACAGGGGCCCCGGGTTTTTT. Looking up the rest from reference TRBV2 and TRBJ2-3 gives the full variable domain: EPEVTQTPSHQVTQMGQEVILRCVPISNHLYFYWYRQILGQKVEFLVSFYNNEISEKSEIFDDQFSVERPDGSNFTLKIRSTKLEDSAMYFCASNDRGPGFFGPGTRLTVL.

The CDR3 spells CASSVEALAGGPYNEQFF. In DNA, the CDR3 is TGTGCCAGCAGCGTAGAGGCCCTAGCGGGGGGACCTTACAATGAGCAGTTCTTC. This chain connects TRBV9 to TRBJ2-1; TRBD2 aligns across 11 bases. The germline gives CDR1 SGDLS, CDR2 YYNGEE. This CDR3 contains 18 residues. Germline trimming cut 0 bases from V and 4 bases from J; bases unmatched to any gene: 9.

V gene TRBV28 combines with J gene TRBJ2-6; a weak D match, TRBD2 (6 bases). Per germline, CDR1 MDHEN and CDR2 SYDVKM. This CDR3 region has 17 residues. V lost 7 bases to trimming and J lost 2 bases, with 18 bases between them. The CDR3 protein is CASTRPGLAAGANVLTF. The CDR3 DNA reads as TGTGCCAGCACCCGACCGGGACTGGCAGCTGGGGCCAACGTCCTGACTTTC. The complete variable domain, with remaining parts taken from reference TRBV28 and TRBJ2-6, reads DVKVTQSSRYLVKRTGEKVFLECVQDMDHENMFWYRQDPGLGLRLIYFSYDVKMKEKGDIPEGYSVSREKKERFSLILESASTNQTSMYLCASTRPGLAAGANVLTFGAGSRLTVL.

CDR3 in DNA: TGTGCCAGCAGTGGGTTGACAGGGGCCGAAGCTTTCTTT. Its translation: CASSGLTGAEAFF. The V and J genes are TRBV6-1 and TRBJ1-1; 8 bases agree with TRBD1. V shed 4 bases, J shed 8 bases, and the junction held 6 bases outside the gene matches. The germline gives CDR1 MNHNS, CDR2 SASEGT. The CDR3 extends over 13 amino acids.

As DNA, the CDR3 is TGTGCCAGCAGCCCAAGGGGCCCAGAGACCCAGTACTTC. This codes for CASSPRGPETQYF. The V gene is TRBV7-9, the J gene TRBJ2-5; tentatively, D is TRBD1 (5 bases). The length of the CDR3 is 13 residues. Between the trimmed V and J ends, which lost 5 bases and 4 bases, there was a span of 11 bases. The germline V gene encodes CDR1 SEHNR and CDR2 FQNEAQ (reference sequence).

The genes are TRBV6-5 and TRBJ2-7, with TRBD2 matching 14 bases. This CDR3 comprises 15 residues. Germline-derived CDR1 and CDR2 are MNHEY and SVGAGI. Trimming took 4 bases from V and 5 from J; bases not matched to a gene: 4. The CDR3 is CASSSGTSGGNEQYF. DNA of the CDR3: TGTGCCAGCAGTTCCGGGACTAGCGGGGGTAACGAGCAGTACTTC.

This clone has a handful of counts. CDR3 nucleotide sequence: TGTGCCAGCAAGGGACAGTCTAACTATGGCTACACCTTC. Its translation is CASKGQSNYGYTF. The chain joins TRBV7-9 to TRBJ1-2; the match to TRBD1 covers 7 bases. Germline CDR1 is SEHNR and CDR2 is FQNEAQ (reference sequence). CDR3 length equals 13 residues. V was clipped by 7 bases and J by 0 bases; unmatched bases: 2.

The V gene is TRBV30, the J gene TRBJ2-7, with D possibly TRBD2 on 5 matching bases. CDR1 and CDR2 from the germline V gene are GTSNPN and SVGIG (reference sequence). Trimming pared 0 bases from V and 6 bases from J, leaving 6 bases between. This CDR3 is 11 amino acids long. The CDR3 nucleotides are TGTGCCTGGAGTGTAGGAGGCGAGCAGTACTTC. Translating gives CAWSVGGEQYF. Full variable domain (outside the CDR3, taken from reference TRBV30 and TRBJ2-7): SQTIHQWPATLVQPVGSPLSLECTVEGTSNPNLYWYRQAAGRGLQLLFYSVGIGQISSEVPQNLSASRPQDRQFILSSKKLLLSDSGFYLCAWSVGGEQYFGPGTRLTVT.

Only one count was recorded for this clone. The chain joins TRBV30 to TRBJ2-5, with D perhaps TRBD1 (6 bases). Germline CDR1 reads GTSNPN; CDR2 reads SVGIG (reference sequence). There are 14 residues in the CDR3. With 2 bases removed from V and 1 base from J, the gap between germline ends came to 11 bases. The CDR3 sequence: CAWSRGMIQETQYF. CDR3 DNA sequence: TGTGCCTGGAGTAGGGGGATGATCCAAGAGACCCAGTACTTC. The whole variable domain, filled in from reference TRBV30 and TRBJ2-5, reads SQTIHQWPATLVQPVGSPLSLECTVEGTSNPNLYWYRQAAGRGLQLLFYSVGIGQISSEVPQNLSASRPQDRQFILSSKKLLLSDSGFYLCAWSRGMIQETQYFGPGTRLLVL.